Below, one T cell receptor beta chain is given with its context. The data originate from a study of response to subunit inactivated influenza vaccine. The CDR3 extends over 14 amino acids. V lost 3 bases, J lost 5 bases, and 2 bases stayed unmatched. TCRdb analysed the RT-PCR reads with MiXCR anew, one entry per CDR3 protein. Here the sample spans about 520,000 distinct CDR3 sequences, around 9.9% being singletons. The chain recombines TRBV12-3 or TRBV12-4 with TRBJ2-1; 9 bases fit TRBD1. The clonotype originates from a man over 45 who received an inactivated influenza vaccine. The sequences come from PBMCs from blood, collected more than 35 days after vaccination. CDR3 in amino acids: CASSFWTGDNEQFF. The CDR3 nucleotides are TGTGCCAGCAGTTTTTGGACAGGGGACAATGAGCAGTTCTTC.